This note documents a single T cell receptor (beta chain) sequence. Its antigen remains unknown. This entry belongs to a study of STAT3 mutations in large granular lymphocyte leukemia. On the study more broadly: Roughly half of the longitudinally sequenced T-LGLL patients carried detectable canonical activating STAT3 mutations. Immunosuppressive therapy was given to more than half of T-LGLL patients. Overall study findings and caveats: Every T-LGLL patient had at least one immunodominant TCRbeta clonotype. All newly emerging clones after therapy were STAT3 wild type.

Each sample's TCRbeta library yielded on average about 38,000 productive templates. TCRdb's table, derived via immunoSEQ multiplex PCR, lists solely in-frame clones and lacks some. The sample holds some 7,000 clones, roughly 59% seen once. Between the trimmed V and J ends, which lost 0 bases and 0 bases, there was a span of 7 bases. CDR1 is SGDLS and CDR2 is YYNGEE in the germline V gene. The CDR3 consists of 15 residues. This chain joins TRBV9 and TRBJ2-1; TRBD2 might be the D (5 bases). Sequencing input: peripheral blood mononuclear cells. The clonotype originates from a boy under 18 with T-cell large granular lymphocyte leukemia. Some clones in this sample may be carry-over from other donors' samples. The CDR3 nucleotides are TGTGCCAGCAGCGTAGGAGGGATCTCCTACAATGAGCAGTTCTTC. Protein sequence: CASSVGGISYNEQFF.